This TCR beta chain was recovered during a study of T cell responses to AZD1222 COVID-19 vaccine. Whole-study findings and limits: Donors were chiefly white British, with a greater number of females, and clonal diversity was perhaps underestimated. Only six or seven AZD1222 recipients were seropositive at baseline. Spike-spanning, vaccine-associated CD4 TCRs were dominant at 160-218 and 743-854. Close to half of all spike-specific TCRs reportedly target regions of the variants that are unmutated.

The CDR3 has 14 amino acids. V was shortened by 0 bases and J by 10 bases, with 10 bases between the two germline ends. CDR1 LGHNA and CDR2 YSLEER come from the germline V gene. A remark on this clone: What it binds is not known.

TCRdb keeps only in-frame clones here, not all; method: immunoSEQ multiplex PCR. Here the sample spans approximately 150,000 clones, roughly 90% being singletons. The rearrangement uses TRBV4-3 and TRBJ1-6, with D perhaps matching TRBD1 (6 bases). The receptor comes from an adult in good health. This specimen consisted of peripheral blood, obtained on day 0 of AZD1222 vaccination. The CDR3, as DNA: TGCGCCAGCAGCCAAGACAGGGGCTTGTCACCCCTCCACTTT. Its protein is CASSQDRGLSPLHF.